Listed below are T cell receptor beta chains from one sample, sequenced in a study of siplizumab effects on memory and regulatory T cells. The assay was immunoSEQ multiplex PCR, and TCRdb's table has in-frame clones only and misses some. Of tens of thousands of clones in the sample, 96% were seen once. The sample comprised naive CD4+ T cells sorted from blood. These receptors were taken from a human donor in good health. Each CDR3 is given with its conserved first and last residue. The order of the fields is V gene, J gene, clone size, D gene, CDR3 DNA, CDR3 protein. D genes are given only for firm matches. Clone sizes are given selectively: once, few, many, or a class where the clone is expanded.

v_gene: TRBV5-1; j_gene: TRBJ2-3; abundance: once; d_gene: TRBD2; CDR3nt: TGCGCCAGCACCCTTAGGACTAGCGGGGGAACAGATACGCAGTATTTT; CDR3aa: CASTLRTSGGTDTQYF
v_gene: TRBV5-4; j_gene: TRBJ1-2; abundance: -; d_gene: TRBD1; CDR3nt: TGTGCCAGCAGCTGGGGACAGGGGCGGGGTGGCTACACCTTC; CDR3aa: CASSWGQGRGGYTF
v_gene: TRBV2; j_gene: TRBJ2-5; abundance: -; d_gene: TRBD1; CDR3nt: TGTGCCAGCAGCCAAGGACAGGGTGGGGAGACCCAGTACTTC; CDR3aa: CASSQGQGGETQYF
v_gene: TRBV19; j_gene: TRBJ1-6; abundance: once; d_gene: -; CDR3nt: TGTGCCAGTAGTACAGGGTCCAATTCACCCCTCCACTTT; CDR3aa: CASSTGSNSPLHF
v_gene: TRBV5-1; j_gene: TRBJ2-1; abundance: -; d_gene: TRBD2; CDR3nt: TGCGCCAGCAGCTTGGTGGCGGGGGGGACGCTGGGGCATGAGCAGTTCTTC; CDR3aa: CASSLVAGGTLGHEQFF
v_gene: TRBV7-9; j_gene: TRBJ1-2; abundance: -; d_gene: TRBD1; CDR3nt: TGTGCCAGCAGCCCACAGGGGGCTGATGGCTACACCTTC; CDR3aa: CASSPQGADGYTF
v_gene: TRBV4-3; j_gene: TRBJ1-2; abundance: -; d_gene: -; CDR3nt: TGCGCCAGCAGTAGTGCGGGCCTTAACTATGGCTACACCTTC; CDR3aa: CASSSAGLNYGYTF
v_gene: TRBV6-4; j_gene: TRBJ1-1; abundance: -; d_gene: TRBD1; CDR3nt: TGTGCCAGCAGTCCTGGACAGGGGGCACGGAACACTGAAGCTTTCTTT; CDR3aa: CASSPGQGARNTEAFF
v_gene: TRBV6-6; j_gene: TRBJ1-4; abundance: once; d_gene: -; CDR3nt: TGTGCCAGCAGTTGGGGTGCTTCAGGGGTTGGAAAACTGTTTTTT; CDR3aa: CASSWGASGVGKLFF
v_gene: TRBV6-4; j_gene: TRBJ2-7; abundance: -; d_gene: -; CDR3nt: TGTGCCAGCAGTGACTCTGGATCAACAGCACCCTACGAGCAGTACTTC; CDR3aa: CASSDSGSTAPYEQYF
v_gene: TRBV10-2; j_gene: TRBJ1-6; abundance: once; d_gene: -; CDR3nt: TGCGCCAGCAGTGAGGTCAGCTCCTATAATTCACCCCTCCACTTT; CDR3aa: CASSEVSSYNSPLHF
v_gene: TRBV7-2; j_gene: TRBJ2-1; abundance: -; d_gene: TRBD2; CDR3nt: TGTGCCAGCAGCTTAGTGGCTAGCGGGGTAAAGGGAGATGAGCAGTTCTTC; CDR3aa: CASSLVASGVKGDEQFF
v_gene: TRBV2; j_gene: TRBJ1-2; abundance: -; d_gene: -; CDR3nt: TGTGCCAGCAGTGAAGGGGGTGACTATGGCTACACCTTC; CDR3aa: CASSEGGDYGYTF